This T cell receptor beta chain emerged from a study of T cells in tuberculosis. Study in general: A South African cohort included IGRA-negative adolescents, latently infected IGRA-positive adolescents and adults with active tuberculosis.

Here immunoSEQ multiplex PCR was the method, and the copy in TCRdb shows in-frame clones only, minus some. The table includes some 34,000 clones, less than 95% detected once. Trimming removed 0 bases from V and 8 bases from J; junction bases left unmatched: 8. The CDR3 is 16 amino acids. Per the germline V gene, CDR1 is SGHTS and CDR2 is YDEGEE. The TCR sequence derives from a donor aged 10 to 29 with latent tuberculosis or without tuberculosis infection. Some clones in this sample may be carry-over from other donors' samples. The sample comprised PBMCs. This chain uses TRBV5-8 with TRBJ2-1, with 10 positions matching TRBD2. This chain's CDR3 is CASSLALAGAGDEQFF. The DNA for the CDR3 is TGTGCCAGCAGCTTGGCGCTAGCGGGAGCAGGCGATGAGCAGTTCTTC. Full variable domain (missing parts from reference TRBV5-8 and TRBJ2-1): EAGVTQSPTHLIKTRGQQATLRCSPISGHTSVYWYQQALGLGLQFLLWYDEGEERNRGNFPPRFSGRQFPNYSSELNVNALELEDSALYLCASSLALAGAGDEQFFGPGTRLTVL.